The next 3 T cell receptor beta chains were all read from a single sample in a study of beta chain features in type 1 diabetes (dated by TCRdb to the late 2010s). Preparation of the library involved the immunoSEQ multiplex PCR assay. The entire isolated RNA was reverse transcribed using the High Capacity cDNA Reverse Transcription Kit, and thus expressed TCRB transcripts were sequenced. In TCRdb, the immuneACCESS table is reduced to in-frame sequences with V and J assigned. These tables do not hold every clone; where another copy was compared, an unresolved V gene accounts for under half, and the others remain unexplained. This sample comprises 250,000 or so clones, approximately 15% of them detected only once. Approximately 0.018% of the sample goes to the ten largest clones. What the work shows at the level of the full study, not this receptor alone: A moderate but significant shortening of TCRB CDR3 length was observed in type 1 diabetes patients in all four CD4+ subsets.

What these receptors recognize is not known. Sequenced input: naive CD4+ T cells from blood. Interpreted using the paper, the cell subset or site label stands for: true naive CD4+ T cells. These receptors all stem from a young man with type 1 diabetes.

This clone has a handful of counts. The rearrangement links TRBV29-1 to TRBJ1-5; tentatively, D is TRBD1 (6 bases). CDR3 length: 14 residues. Germline CDR1 SQVTM, CDR2 ANQGSEA. V gave up 4 bases and J gave up 0 bases, with 10 bases separating them. Here the CDR3 DNA reads TGCAGCGTTGCCCTACAGGGTAGCAATCAGCCCCAGCATTTT. Amino acid sequence: CSVALQGSNQPQHF.

J is TRBJ1-2 and V is TRBV5-1; a possible D gene is TRBD1 (6 bases). This CDR3 region has 17 residues. CDR1 is SGHRS, CDR2 YFSETQ, per germline. The V and J ends lost 0 bases and 5 bases respectively, with 20 bases between them. In DNA, the CDR3 is TGCGCCAGCAGCTTGGGACAGGAAACCCCCACTGGGTATGGCTACACCTTC. Amino acid sequence: CASSLGQETPTGYGYTF.

This chain links TRBV27 with TRBJ2-7, with TRBD1 identical over 7 bases. CDR1 and CDR2 from the germline V gene are MNHEY and SMNVEV (reference sequence). CDR3 length equals 13 residues. J was trimmed by 2 bases and V by 4 bases; bases with no gene match: 2. The CDR3 nucleotides read TGTGCCAGCAGTTACAGGGGACCCTACGAGCAGTACTTC. Its protein product is CASSYRGPYEQYF.